This entry lists 29 T cell receptor beta chains sequenced from one sample in a study of T-cell reconstitution after alpha-beta-depleted transplantation in children. This sample's TCRbeta library carried unique molecular identifier barcodes. TCRdb fed the PCR reads into MiXCR, producing one record per CDR3 protein. The sample shows about 540,000 distinct CDR3 sequences, approximately 20% of them seen only once. Sequences were derived from PBMCs from the stem cell graft donor, sampled from the stem cell graft. These receptors were taken from a human donor who donated a stem cell graft to a child with acute lymphoblastic leukemia.

The CDR3 nucleotides read TGTGCCACCAGCAGAGGGGCTGGGGATCGGGAGACCCAGTACTTC. It is translated as CATSRGAGDRETQYF. V usage is TRBV15 and J usage is TRBJ2-5; D uncertain. Germline V gives CDR1 LNHNV, CDR2 YYDKDF (reference sequence). Trimming took 1 base from V and 5 from J, leaving 14 bases between them. This CDR3 spans 15 amino acids.

This clonotype was seen a handful of times. The J gene is TRBJ2-3, the V gene TRBV12-3 or TRBV12-4; D is ambiguous. The CDR3 length is 15 residues. V lost 4 bases and J 2 bases, leaving 13 bases between the germline ends. In DNA form, the CDR3 reads TGTGCCAGCAGTTCCATAGGGCCGCTCACAGATACGCAGTATTTT. This sequence encodes CASSSIGPLTDTQYF.

Turning to this clonotype: Relative to the germline gene, one junction end is altered; a read error may explain this. The J gene is TRBJ2-3, the V gene TRBV20-1; 9 bases are shared with TRBD2. The CDR3 has 14 residues. The germline CDR1 and CDR2 sequences are DFQATT and SNEGSKA (reference sequence). The CDR3 region is CSVTPGTSIDTQYF. The CDR3 DNA reads as TGCAGTGTTACACCCGGGACTAGCATAGATACGCAGTATTTT.

The V gene is TRBV7-8, the J gene TRBJ2-7; the D gene is possibly TRBD2 (6 bases). V was trimmed by 3 bases and J by 4 bases, leaving 13 bases between them. The V gene's germline CDR1 is SGHVS and CDR2 FQNEAQ. This CDR3 has 14 amino acids. CDR3 coding DNA: TGTGCCAGCAGCTTGGGGAGGAGTCTATACGAGCAGTACTTC. Protein: CASSLGRSLYEQYF.

This clonotype was observed once. The germline gene is not matched at one end of the junction; a read error may be the cause. The chain has TRBV5-1 and TRBJ2-5; the D gene is possibly TRBD1 (5 bases). The CDR3 contains 13 residues. From germline, CDR1 is SGHRS and CDR2 YFSETQ. CDR3 in DNA: TGCGCCATCAGCTTTCAGGGTGAAGAGACCCAGTACTTC. Its translation: CAISFQGEETQYF.

This sequence joins TRBV20-1 and TRBJ2-3, with 7 nucleotides matching TRBD1. V was pared by 4 bases and J by 2 bases, with 9 bases of the junction left unmatched. From germline, CDR1 is DFQATT and CDR2 SNEGSKA (reference sequence). There are 15 residues in the CDR3. CDR3 protein: CSAIFPRGITDTQYF. The DNA of the CDR3 is TGCAGTGCTATATTTCCCAGGGGGATCACAGATACGCAGTATTTT.

This clonotype was counted between two and nine times. The V call is TRBV29-1, the J call TRBJ2-7; a weak D match, TRBD2 (5 bases). Trimming took 4 bases from V and 3 from J, leaving 16 bases between them. The germline V gene encodes CDR1 SQVTM and CDR2 ANQGSEA. The CDR3 runs 14 residues. CDR3 bases: TGCAGCGTTGGGGTGGGAGAAATCTTCTACGAGCAGTACTTC. It specifies CSVGVGEIFYEQYF.

This chain connects TRBV24-1 to TRBJ2-1; 12 positions match TRBD1. Germline values: CDR1 KGHDR, CDR2 SFDVKD. CDR3 length equals 16 residues. After removal of 3 bases from V and 8 bases from J, the junction contained 7 bases not matched to a gene. This chain's CDR3 is CATSDPGTGGIDEQFF. CDR3 DNA: TGTGCCACCAGTGATCCCGGGACAGGGGGCATCGATGAGCAGTTCTTC.

This clonotype was detected a few times. V and J are TRBV12-3 or TRBV12-4 and TRBJ1-5, with a tentative D call TRBD1 (5 bases). Trimming shortened V by 6 bases and J by 5 bases, and 17 bases separated the two germline ends. The CDR3 sequence is 15 residues long. DNA of the CDR3: TGTGCCAGCAGCCCCGGCGGCCTACAGGATCAGCCCCAGCATTTT. This encodes CASSPGGLQDQPQHF.

This clonotype was seen more than once but under ten times. This sequence joins TRBV19 and TRBJ1-2; no reliable D call. V shed 5 bases and J shed 1 base, with 8 bases lying between them. The CDR3 extends over 13 amino acids. Germline CDR1 is LNHDA and CDR2 is SQIVND (reference sequence). The CDR3 is CASSRTLNYGYTF. The CDR3 DNA reads as TGTGCCAGTAGTCGGACCCTTAACTATGGCTACACCTTC. The full variable domain, rest sourced from reference TRBV19 and TRBJ1-2, is DGGITQSPKYLFRKEGQNVTLSCEQNLNHDAMYWYRQDPGQGLRLIYYSQIVNDFQKGDIAEGYSVSREKKESFPLTVTSAQKNPTAFYLCASSRTLNYGYTFGSGTRLTVV.

This chain joins TRBV27 and TRBJ2-7, with D perhaps TRBD2 (5 bases). Trimming removed 8 bases from V and 3 bases from J, with 11 bases in between. The CDR3 runs to 12 residues. The germline CDR1 and CDR2 sequences are MNHEY and SMNVEV (reference sequence). The CDR3 loop is CASEGPFYEQYF. For the CDR3, the DNA is TGTGCCAGCGAGGGCCCGTTCTACGAGCAGTACTTC.

The rearrangement uses TRBV7-3 and TRBJ2-3; tentative D call: TRBD2 (6 bases). The V gene lost 3 bases and the J gene lost 2 bases, with 12 bases spanning the gap. CDR3 length equals 15 residues. Germline V gene sequence: CDR1 SGHTA, CDR2 FQGTGA. The CDR3: CASSLGLHHTDTQYF. The CDR3 DNA follows: TGTGCCAGCAGCTTGGGACTTCACCACACAGATACGCAGTATTTT.

This clonotype was observed a few times. V gene TRBV3-1 combines with J gene TRBJ1-2; 7 bases align to TRBD1. Trimming cost V 0 bases and J 6 bases; bases outside gene matches: 4. The CDR3 consists of 14 residues. Germline CDR1 is LGHDT and CDR2 is YNNKEL (reference sequence). CDR3 residues: CASSQDPTGDGYTF. The CDR3 nucleotides read TGTGCCAGCAGCCAAGATCCAACAGGGGATGGCTACACCTTC.

The rearrangement uses TRBV25-1 and TRBJ1-3; no clear D. Trimming took 2 bases from V and 9 from J, leaving 5 bases between them. CDR3 length equals 11 residues. Germline V CDR1 and CDR2: MGHDK, SYGVNS. The chain's CDR3 is CASSEDLTIYF. Written as DNA, the CDR3 is TGTGCCAGCAGTGAAGATCTCACCATATATTTT.

This clonotype came up a few times. The chain links TRBV20-1 to TRBJ2-1; the D gene is possibly TRBD2 (6 bases). Germline V lookup: CDR1 DFQATT, CDR2 SNEGSKA (reference sequence). The V end was cut by 4 bases, the J end by 0 bases, with 10 bases between. The CDR3 totals 14 residues. In DNA, the CDR3 is TGCAGTGCTACTAGCGCGAGCTCCTACAATGAGCAGTTCTTC. Residues: CSATSASSYNEQFF.

This clonotype occurred a few times. The genes are TRBV12-3 or TRBV12-4 and TRBJ2-2; D gene uncertain. Trimming shortened V by 2 bases and J by 7 bases, and 11 bases separated the two germline ends. CDR3 length: 14 residues. The CDR3: CASSLSAVGGELFF. The CDR3 DNA is TGTGCCAGCAGTTTATCGGCCGTCGGCGGGGAGCTGTTTTTT.

The chain has TRBV5-6 and TRBJ2-1; the match to TRBD2 covers 9 bases. The CDR3 consists of 19 residues. Germline V gene data show CDR1 as SGHDT and CDR2 as YYEEEE. V trimming: 4 bases; J trimming: 3 bases; junction bases outside the gene matches: 17. DNA for the CDR3: TGTGCCAGCAGCCTCTTACGTTTACTAAAGCGGGAGGACTACAATGAGCAGTTCTTC. Amino acids: CASSLLRLLKREDYNEQFF.

This clonotype showed up just a few times. This chain joins TRBV18 and TRBJ2-2, with D unclear. Germline lookup yields CDR1 KGHSH and CDR2 LQKENI. The V end lost 2 bases, the J end lost 4 bases, and 5 bases lay between the germline ends. The CDR3 loop spans 13 amino acids. DNA of the CDR3: TGTGCCAGCTCACCAGGCAGCACCGGGGAGCTGTTTTTT. Protein: CASSPGSTGELFF.

The rearrangement links TRBV10-3 to TRBJ2-7, with D unclear. Trimming took 2 bases from V and 1 from J, leaving 3 bases between them. From germline, CDR1 is ENHRY and CDR2 SYGVKD. The CDR3 runs to 12 residues. CDR3 sequence reads: CAISEKSYEQYF. In DNA form, the CDR3 reads TGTGCCATCAGTGAGAAGTCCTACGAGCAGTACTTC.

This sequence joins TRBV2 and TRBJ2-7, with 8 nucleotides matching TRBD2. CDR3 size: 13 residues. Germline V lookup: CDR1 SNHLY, CDR2 FYNNEI. J gave up 6 bases and V 6 bases, and 7 bases lay outside the gene matches. CDR3 DNA sequence: TGTGCCAGCAGGACGACTAGCGCCGGCGAGCAGTACTTC. Its protein product is CASRTTSAGEQYF.

This chain links TRBV5-1 with TRBJ1-1; the D is unclear. The CDR3 length is 14 residues. V lost 2 bases, J lost 3 bases, and 11 bases lay in between. Looked up from germline, CDR1 is SGHRS and CDR2 is YFSETQ. The CDR3 coding sequence is TGCGCCAGCAGCTTATTGGGATCAGACACTGAAGCTTTCTTT. It specifies CASSLLGSDTEAFF.

The rearrangement links TRBV30 to TRBJ2-5, with D tentatively TRBD1 or TRBD2 (5 bases each). Germline loops: CDR1 GTSNPN, CDR2 SVGIG (reference sequence). The CDR3 runs to 13 residues. The CDR3: CAYNRDGKETQYF. Here the CDR3 DNA reads TGTGCGTACAACCGGGACGGAAAAGAGACCCAGTACTTC.

The genes are TRBV20-1 and TRBJ2-1; 11 positions agree with TRBD2. Germline-derived CDR1 and CDR2 are DFQATT and SNEGSKA (reference sequence). This CDR3 has 15 residues. Unmatched junction bases numbered 10, after V lost 6 bases and J lost 6 bases. The CDR3: CSAALLAGVGNEQFF. The CDR3 bases are TGCAGTGCAGCTCTACTAGCGGGAGTAGGCAATGAGCAGTTCTTC.

This clonotype turned up a few times. V usage is TRBV5-1 and J usage is TRBJ2-2; 7 nucleotides match TRBD1. The CDR3 has 15 amino acids. V was pared by 7 bases and J by 6 bases, with 12 bases of the junction left unmatched. From germline, CDR1 is SGHRS and CDR2 YFSETQ. The CDR3 loop reads CASSYEGAGAGELFF. For the CDR3, the DNA is TGCGCCAGCTCATACGAGGGGGCTGGGGCCGGGGAGCTGTTTTTT.

This clonotype was counted a few times. The J gene is TRBJ2-3, the V gene TRBV9; D might be TRBD2 (6 bases). The CDR3 length is 17 residues. Germline V gives CDR1 SGDLS, CDR2 YYNGEE. Trimming took off 0 bases at V and 2 bases at J, with 16 bases between the two ends. CDR3 sequence: CASSVGSGILTTDTQYF. The CDR3 DNA sequence: TGTGCCAGCAGCGTAGGTAGCGGAATACTGACCACAGATACGCAGTATTTT.

The chain carries TRBV7-9 and TRBJ1-1; weak D call: TRBD1 (6 bases). CDR1 SEHNR and CDR2 FQNEAQ come from the germline V gene (reference sequence). The ends were cut back, 4 bases at V and 1 base at J, with 13 bases in the middle. The CDR3 runs to 15 residues. The CDR3 reads CASSSPSTGNTEAFF. In nucleotides, the CDR3 is TGTGCCAGCAGCTCTCCCTCGACAGGGAACACTGAAGCTTTCTTT.

CDR3 in DNA: TGTGCCAGCAGTTTTGGGGACAGGGGGACTCTCACCTTC. Its protein is CASSFGDRGTLTF. The chain is built from TRBV27 and TRBJ1-2, with 11 bases fitting TRBD1. The germline V gene has CDR1 MNHEY and CDR2 SMNVEV (reference sequence). CDR3 length: 13 amino acids. V lost 3 bases and J lost 13; bases outside the gene matches: 7.

This clonotype was found a few times. The chain has TRBV3-1 and TRBJ1-3; the match to TRBD1 covers 9 bases. Germline CDR1 LGHDT, CDR2 YNNKEL (reference sequence). This CDR3 region has 16 residues. The V gene end was trimmed by 4 bases and the J gene end by 4 bases; junction bases not matched to a gene: 8. The CDR3 protein is CASSPTGQGTGNTIYF. The CDR3 DNA reads TGTGCCAGCAGCCCGACGGGACAGGGAACCGGAAACACCATATATTTT.

This clonotype was seen a handful of times. The rearrangement joins TRBV3-1 to TRBJ2-3; 12 positions agree with TRBD1. Germline CDR1 reads LGHDT; CDR2 reads YNNKEL (reference sequence). CDR3 length: 18 amino acids. Losses at the gene ends were 5 bases for V and 0 bases for J; bases not matched to a gene: 9. The CDR3 is CASSTPGQGASSTDTQYF. In DNA form, the CDR3 reads TGTGCCAGCAGCACACCGGGACAGGGGGCTTCTAGCACAGATACGCAGTATTTT.